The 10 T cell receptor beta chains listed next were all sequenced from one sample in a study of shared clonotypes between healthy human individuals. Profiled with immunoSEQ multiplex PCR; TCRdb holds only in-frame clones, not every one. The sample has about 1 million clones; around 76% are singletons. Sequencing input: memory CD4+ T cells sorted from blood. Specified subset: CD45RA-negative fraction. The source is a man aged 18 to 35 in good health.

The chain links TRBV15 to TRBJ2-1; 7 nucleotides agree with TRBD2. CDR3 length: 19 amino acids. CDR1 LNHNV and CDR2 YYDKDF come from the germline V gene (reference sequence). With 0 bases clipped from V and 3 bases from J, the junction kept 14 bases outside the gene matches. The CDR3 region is CATSRDKGRVSGFYNEQFF. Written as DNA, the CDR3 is TGTGCCACCAGCAGAGATAAGGGAAGGGTTAGCGGGTTCTACAATGAGCAGTTCTTC.

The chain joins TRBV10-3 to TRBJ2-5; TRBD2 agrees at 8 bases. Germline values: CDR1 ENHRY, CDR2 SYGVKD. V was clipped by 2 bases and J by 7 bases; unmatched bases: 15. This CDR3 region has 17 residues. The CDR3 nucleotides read TGTGCCATCAGTGAGCGCAGCGGGAGTGGGGACGATGCGACCCAGTACTTC. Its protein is CAISERSGSGDDATQYF.

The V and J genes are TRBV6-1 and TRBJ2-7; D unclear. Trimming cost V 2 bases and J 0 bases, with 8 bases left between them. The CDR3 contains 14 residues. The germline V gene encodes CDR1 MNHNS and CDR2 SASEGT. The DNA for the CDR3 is TGTGCCAGCAGTGAAAGTGCTCGCTCCTACGAGCAGTACTTC. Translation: CASSESARSYEQYF.

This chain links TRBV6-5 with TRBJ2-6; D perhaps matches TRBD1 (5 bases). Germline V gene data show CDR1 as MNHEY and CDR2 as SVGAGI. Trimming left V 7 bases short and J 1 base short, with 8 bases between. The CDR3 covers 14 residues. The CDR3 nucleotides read TGTGCCAGCACCAGGGCGTCTGGGGCCAACGTCCTGACTTTC. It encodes CASTRASGANVLTF.

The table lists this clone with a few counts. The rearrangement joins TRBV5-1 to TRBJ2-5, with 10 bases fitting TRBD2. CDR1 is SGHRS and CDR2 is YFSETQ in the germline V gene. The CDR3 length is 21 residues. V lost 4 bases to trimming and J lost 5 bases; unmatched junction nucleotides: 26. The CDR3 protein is CASSRWAGQPSASGRRETQYF. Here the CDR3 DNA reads TGCGCCAGCAGCCGATGGGCCGGACAGCCATCGGCTAGCGGGAGAAGGGAGACCCAGTACTTC.

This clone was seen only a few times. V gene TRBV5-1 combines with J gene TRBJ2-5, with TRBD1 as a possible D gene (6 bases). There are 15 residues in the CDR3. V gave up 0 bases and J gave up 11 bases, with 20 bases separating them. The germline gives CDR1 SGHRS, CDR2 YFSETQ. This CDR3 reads CASSLGTPSTQGQYF. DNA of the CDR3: TGCGCCAGCAGCTTGGGTACACCATCAACCCAGGGGCAGTACTTC.

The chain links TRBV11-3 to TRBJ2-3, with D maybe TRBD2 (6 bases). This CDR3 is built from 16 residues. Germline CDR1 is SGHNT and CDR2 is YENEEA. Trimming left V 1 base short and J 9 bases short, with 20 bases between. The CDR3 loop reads CASSLAGLGQGGTQYF. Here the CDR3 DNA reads TGTGCCAGCAGCTTAGCGGGCCTTGGGCAGGGAGGCACGCAGTATTTT.

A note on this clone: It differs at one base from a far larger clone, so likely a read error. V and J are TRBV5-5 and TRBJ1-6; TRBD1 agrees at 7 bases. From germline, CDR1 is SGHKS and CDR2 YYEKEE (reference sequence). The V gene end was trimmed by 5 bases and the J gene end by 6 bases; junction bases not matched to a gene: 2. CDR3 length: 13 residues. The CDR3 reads CASRGTANSPLHF. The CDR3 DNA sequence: TGTGCCAGCAGGGGGACAGCTAATTCACCCCTCCACTTT. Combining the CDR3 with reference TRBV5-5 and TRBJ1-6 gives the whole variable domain DAGVTQSPTHLIKTRGQQVTLRCSPISGHKSVSWYQQVLGQGPQFIFQYYEKEERGRGNFPDRFSARQFPNYSSELNVNALLLGDSALYLCASRGTANSPLHFGNGTRLTVT.

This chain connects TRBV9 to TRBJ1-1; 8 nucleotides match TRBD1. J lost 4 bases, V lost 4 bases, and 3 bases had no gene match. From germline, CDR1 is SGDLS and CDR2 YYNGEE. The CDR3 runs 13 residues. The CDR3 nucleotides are TGTGCCAGCAGCCCCACAGGGGGCACTGAAGCTTTCTTT. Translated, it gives CASSPTGGTEAFF.

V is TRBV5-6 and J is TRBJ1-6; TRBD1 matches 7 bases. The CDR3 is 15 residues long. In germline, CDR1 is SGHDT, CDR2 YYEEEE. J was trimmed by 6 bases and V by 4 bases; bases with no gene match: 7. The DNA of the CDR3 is TGTGCCAGCAGCAATACCGGGACAGCTAATTCACCCCTCCACTTT. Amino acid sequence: CASSNTGTANSPLHF.